This T cell receptor (beta chain) appears in the sequencing data of a study of molecular identifiers for immune sequencing clone quantification. Regarding the study as a whole: Naive cells had under 1% of molecules in clones above 20 RNA copies, effectors over 99%. In cases of identical TCR molecules sharing a barcode, highly expanded clone sizes could be underestimated.

Listed TCR primers, together with previously described methods, were used for the bulk TCR libraries. In TCRdb, the PCR reads were re-called with MiXCR into one record per CDR3 protein. The sample lists about 640,000 distinct CDR3 sequences; nearly 20% were seen once. Sorting recovered naive CD8 T cells on a CD8+CD4-CCR7+CD45RA+ profile. This CDR3 comprises 14 residues. The table lists this clonotype with many counts. The antigen remains unidentified. This receptor was taken from a human donor in good health. Some libraries in this study had Jurkat cell RNA spiked in. The specimen sequenced was naive CD8+ T cells from blood, with Jurkat cell RNA spiked in. Subset defined: FACS-sorted CD8+CD4-CCR7+CD45RA+ naive T cells. The rearrangement uses TRBV21-1 and TRBJ2-5; the tabulated D call, TRBD1, remains unverified against the DNA. TRBV21-1 is recorded as a pseudogene. CDR3 coding DNA: TGTGCCAGCAGCAAGCCGGGGGACCGGGAGACCCAGTACTTC. It is translated as CASSKPGDRETQYF.